This T cell receptor beta chain is drawn from a study of cytomegalovirus exposure and HLA in healthy donors. The PCR used 60 Vbeta and 13 Jbeta primers. Per the study methods: The count from a later analysis was tens of millions of unique TCR beta chains, 9.5 million to 13 million of them shared. The protocol was immunoSEQ multiplex PCR, while the TCRdb copy is restricted to in-frame clones and leaves out a portion. The V and J calls and clone size are taken from that table; D and trimming were inferred from the DNA. The profile shows about 160,000 clones, about four fifths of them singletons. Trimming took 5 bases from V and 5 from J, leaving 16 bases between them. Germline loops: CDR1 MNHNY, CDR2 SVGAGI (reference sequence). This CDR3 is built from 14 residues.

V and J are TRBV6-6 and TRBJ2-7; D is uncertain. The receptor was derived from a male donor in good health and CMV-seropositive. The sample was PBMCs. CDR3 DNA sequence: TGTGCCAGCAGTCCTCGACTGGCCTCGGACGAGCAGTACTTC. Translation gives CASSPRLASDEQYF.